What follows are 7 T cell receptor beta chains derived from one specimen sequenced in a study of blood T cell repertoires in COVID-19 (TCRdb year 2020). The receptor library was made with the immunoSEQ multiplex PCR assay. Not all clones reach the TCRdb copy of this immuneACCESS table, which keeps in-frame sequences only. Checked studies attribute under half of the gap to unresolved V genes and leave the rest unexplained. In this sample the table shows 150,000 to 200,000 clones, about 84% of which occur a single time. The ten largest clones capture roughly 12% of the sample. Specimen: PBMCs or T cells enriched from blood (not recorded which). The receptors were sampled from a man aged 45-60 years who had recovered from COVID-19.

This rearrangement joins TRBV6-2 or TRBV6-3 to TRBJ1-5, with no clear D. V was clipped by 6 bases and J by 9 bases, with 18 bases between them. The germline V gene encodes CDR1 MNHEY and CDR2 SVGEGT. CDR3 length: 14 residues. The DNA for the CDR3 is TGTGCCAGCAGCCTCGGACGGGTCAGCGGGCCCCAGCATTTT. Its protein is CASSLGRVSGPQHF.

The chain has TRBV5-5 and TRBJ2-2; 9 positions agree with TRBD1. This CDR3 is built from 17 residues. Germline assignment: CDR1 SGHKS and CDR2 YYEKEE (reference sequence). Losses at the gene ends were 6 bases for V and 0 bases for J; bases not matched to a gene: 9. CDR3 amino acids: CASTGQGTRANTGELFF. CDR3 nucleotides: TGTGCCAGCACCGGACAGGGGACGAGAGCGAACACCGGGGAGCTGTTTTTT.

The chain combines TRBV6-2 or TRBV6-3 with TRBJ2-7; D unresolved. The CDR3 covers 13 residues. Germline CDR1 is MNHEY and CDR2 is SVGEGT. The ends were cut back, 5 bases at V and 1 base at J, with 9 bases in the middle. Written as DNA, the CDR3 is TGTGCCAGCAGTCGGTTCCGGTCCTACGAGCAGTACTTC. Translation gives CASSRFRSYEQYF.

This clone was counted a few times. The rearrangement links TRBV2 to TRBJ2-1; 12 bases match TRBD2. V trimming: 8 bases; J trimming: 0 bases; junction bases outside the gene matches: 2. Germline CDR1 and CDR2: SNHLY and FYNNEI. CDR3 length: 15 amino acids. Here the CDR3 DNA reads TGTGCCAGCGGACTAGCGGGAAGCTCCTACAATGAGCAGTTCTTC. Translated: CASGLAGSSYNEQFF.

The chain joins TRBV19 to TRBJ1-1, with 9 positions matching TRBD1. CDR1 and CDR2 from the germline V gene are LNHDA and SQIVND (reference sequence). Trimming at V came to 1 base and at J to 8 bases, leaving 5 bases not matched to a gene. The CDR3 spans 14 residues. The CDR3 DNA sequence: TGTGCCAGTAGTATAGGCCGGGACAGGGTGGAAGCTTTCTTT. Amino acid sequence: CASSIGRDRVEAFF.

J is TRBJ1-2 and V is TRBV6-5, with D maybe TRBD1 (6 bases). CDR3 size: 13 residues. V lost 2 bases to trimming and J lost 6 bases, with 10 bases between them. Germline CDR1 MNHEY, CDR2 SVGAGI. This chain's CDR3 is CASSYRNRDGYTF. As DNA, the CDR3 is TGTGCCAGCAGTTACAGGAACAGGGATGGCTACACCTTC.

The rearrangement links TRBV7-9 to TRBJ1-1; D not certain. This CDR3 has 13 amino acids. Germline values: CDR1 SEHNR, CDR2 FQNEAQ (reference sequence). V gave up 2 bases and J gave up 4 bases, with 8 bases separating them. CDR3 DNA sequence: TGTGCCAGCAGCTTACAGGAGGGCACTGAAGCTTTCTTT. Amino acid sequence: CASSLQEGTEAFF.